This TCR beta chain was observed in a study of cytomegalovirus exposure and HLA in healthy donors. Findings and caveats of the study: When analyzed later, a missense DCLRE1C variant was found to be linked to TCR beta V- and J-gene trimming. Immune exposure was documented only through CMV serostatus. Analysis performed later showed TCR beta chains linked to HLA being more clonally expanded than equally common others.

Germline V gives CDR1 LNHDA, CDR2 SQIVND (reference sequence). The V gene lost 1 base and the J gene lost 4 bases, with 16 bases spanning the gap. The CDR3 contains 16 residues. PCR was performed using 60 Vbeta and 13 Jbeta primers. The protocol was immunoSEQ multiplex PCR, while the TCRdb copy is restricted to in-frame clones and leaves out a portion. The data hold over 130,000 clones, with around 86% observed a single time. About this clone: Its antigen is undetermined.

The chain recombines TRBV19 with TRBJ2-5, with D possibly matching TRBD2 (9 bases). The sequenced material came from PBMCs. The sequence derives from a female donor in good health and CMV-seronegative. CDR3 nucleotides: TGTGCCAGTAGTATAGGGGCTAGCGGGACAGGAGAGACCCAGTACTTC. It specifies CASSIGASGTGETQYF.